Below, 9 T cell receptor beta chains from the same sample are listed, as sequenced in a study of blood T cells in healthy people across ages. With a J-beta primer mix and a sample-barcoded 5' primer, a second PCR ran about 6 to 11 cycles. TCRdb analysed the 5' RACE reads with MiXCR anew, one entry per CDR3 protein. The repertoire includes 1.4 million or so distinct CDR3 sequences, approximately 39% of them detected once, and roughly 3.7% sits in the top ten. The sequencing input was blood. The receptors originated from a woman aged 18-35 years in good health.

The CDR3 sequence is CASSVGDSFGSNQPQHF. CDR3 nucleotides: TGTGCCAGCAGCGTCGGGGACAGCTTTGGAAGCAATCAGCCCCAGCATTTT. J is TRBJ1-5 and V is TRBV9; TRBD1 aligns across 7 bases. The J segment lost 1 base and the V segment lost 2 bases, leaving 9 bases of the junction unmatched. CDR1 and CDR2 (germline): SGDLS, YYNGEE. This CDR3 contains 17 residues.

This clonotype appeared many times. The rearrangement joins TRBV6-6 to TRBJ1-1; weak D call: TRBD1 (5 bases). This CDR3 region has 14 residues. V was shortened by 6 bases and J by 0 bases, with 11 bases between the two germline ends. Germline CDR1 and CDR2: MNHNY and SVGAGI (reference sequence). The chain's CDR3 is CASRPQGMNTEAFF. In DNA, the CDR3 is TGTGCCAGCAGGCCCCAGGGAATGAACACTGAAGCTTTCTTT.

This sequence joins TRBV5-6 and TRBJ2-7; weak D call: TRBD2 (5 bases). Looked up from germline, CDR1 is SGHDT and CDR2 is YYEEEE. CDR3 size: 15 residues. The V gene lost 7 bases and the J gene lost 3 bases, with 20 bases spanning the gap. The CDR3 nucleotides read TGTGCCAGCTCGGGATTGTGGGGTAATGTCTACGAGCAGTACTTC. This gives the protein CASSGLWGNVYEQYF.

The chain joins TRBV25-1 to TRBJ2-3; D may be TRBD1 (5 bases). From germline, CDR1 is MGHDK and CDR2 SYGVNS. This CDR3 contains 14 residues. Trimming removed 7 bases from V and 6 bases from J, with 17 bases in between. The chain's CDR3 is CASNGRVDPDTQYF. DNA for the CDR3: TGTGCCAGCAACGGCAGGGTGGACCCTGATACGCAGTATTTT.

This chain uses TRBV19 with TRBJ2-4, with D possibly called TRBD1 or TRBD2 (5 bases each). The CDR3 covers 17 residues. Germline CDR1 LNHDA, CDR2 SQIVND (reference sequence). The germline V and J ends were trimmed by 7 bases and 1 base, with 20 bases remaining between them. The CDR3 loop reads CASTMNMGERAKNIQYF. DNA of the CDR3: TGTGCCAGTACCATGAATATGGGGGAGAGGGCCAAAAACATTCAGTACTTC.

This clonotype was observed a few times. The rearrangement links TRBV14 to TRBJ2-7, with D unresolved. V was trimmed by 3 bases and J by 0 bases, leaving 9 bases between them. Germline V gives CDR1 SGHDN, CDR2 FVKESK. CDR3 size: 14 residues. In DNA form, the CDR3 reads TGTGCCAGCAGCCAGGACGGAACCTCCTACGAGCAGTACTTC. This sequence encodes CASSQDGTSYEQYF.

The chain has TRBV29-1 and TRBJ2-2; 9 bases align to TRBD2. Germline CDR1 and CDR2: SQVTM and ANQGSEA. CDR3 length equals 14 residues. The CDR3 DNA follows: TGCACCGTCCTCCCGGGACTAGCATCCGGGGAGCTGTTTTTT. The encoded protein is CTVLPGLASGELFF.

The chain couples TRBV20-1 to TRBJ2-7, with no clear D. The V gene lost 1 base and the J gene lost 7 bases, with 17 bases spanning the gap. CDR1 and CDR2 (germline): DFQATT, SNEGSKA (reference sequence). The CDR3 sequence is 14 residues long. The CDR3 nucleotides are TGCAGTGCTAGAGGGCAGACTTCACCCAATGAGCAGTACTTC. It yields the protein CSARGQTSPNEQYF.

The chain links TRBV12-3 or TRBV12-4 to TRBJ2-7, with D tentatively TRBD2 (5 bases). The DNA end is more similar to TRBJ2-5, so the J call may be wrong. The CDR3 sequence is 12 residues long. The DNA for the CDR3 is TGTGCCAGCACTATTTCCGGGAAGACCCAGTACTTC. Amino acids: CASTISGKTQYF.